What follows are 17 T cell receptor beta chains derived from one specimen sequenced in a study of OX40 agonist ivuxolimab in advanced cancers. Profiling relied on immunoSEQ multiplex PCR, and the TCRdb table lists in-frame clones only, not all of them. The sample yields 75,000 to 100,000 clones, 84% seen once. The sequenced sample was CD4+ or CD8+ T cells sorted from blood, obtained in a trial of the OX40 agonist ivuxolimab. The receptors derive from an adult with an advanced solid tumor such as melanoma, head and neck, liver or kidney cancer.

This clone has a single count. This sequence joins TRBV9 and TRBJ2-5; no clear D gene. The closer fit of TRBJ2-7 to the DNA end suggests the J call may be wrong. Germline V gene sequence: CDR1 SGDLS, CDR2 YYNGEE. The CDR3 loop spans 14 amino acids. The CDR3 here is CASSPGPLRNEQYF. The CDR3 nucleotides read TGTGCCAGCAGCCCGGGCCCTCTTAGGAACGAGCAGTACTTC.

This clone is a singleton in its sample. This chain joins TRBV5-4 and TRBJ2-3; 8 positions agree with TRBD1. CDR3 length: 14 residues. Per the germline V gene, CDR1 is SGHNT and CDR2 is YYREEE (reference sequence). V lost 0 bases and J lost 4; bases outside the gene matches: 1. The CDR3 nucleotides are TGTGCCAGCAGCTTGGGGACAGGGCCAGATACGCAGTATTTT. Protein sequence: CASSLGTGPDTQYF.

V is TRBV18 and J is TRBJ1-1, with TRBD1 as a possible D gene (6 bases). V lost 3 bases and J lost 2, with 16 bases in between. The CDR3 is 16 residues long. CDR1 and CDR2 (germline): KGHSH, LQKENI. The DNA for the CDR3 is TGTGCCAGCTCACCGGGGGGCGGATTAGGTAACACTGAAGCTTTCTTT. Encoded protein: CASSPGGGLGNTEAFF.

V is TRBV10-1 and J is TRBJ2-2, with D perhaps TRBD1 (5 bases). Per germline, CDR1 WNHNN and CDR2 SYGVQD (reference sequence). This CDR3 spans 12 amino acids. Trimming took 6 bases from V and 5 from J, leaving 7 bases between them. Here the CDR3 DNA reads TGCGCCAGCAGGCCAGGGACCGGGGAGCTGTTTTTT. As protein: CASRPGTGELFF.

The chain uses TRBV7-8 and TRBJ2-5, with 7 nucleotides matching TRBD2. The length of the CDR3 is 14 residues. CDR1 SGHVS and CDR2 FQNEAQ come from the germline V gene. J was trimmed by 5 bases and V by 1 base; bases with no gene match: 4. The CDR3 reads CASSLGLAVETQYF. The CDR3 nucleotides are TGTGCCAGCAGCTTAGGACTAGCAGTTGAGACCCAGTACTTC.

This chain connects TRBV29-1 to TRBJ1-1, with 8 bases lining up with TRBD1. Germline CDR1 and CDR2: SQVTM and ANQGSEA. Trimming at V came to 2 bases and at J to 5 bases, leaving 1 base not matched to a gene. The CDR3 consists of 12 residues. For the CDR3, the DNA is TGCAGCGTTGAACGGGACAGGACTGAAGCTTTCTTT. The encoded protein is CSVERDRTEAFF. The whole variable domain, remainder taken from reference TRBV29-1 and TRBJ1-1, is SAVISQKPSRDICQRGTSLTIQCQVDSQVTMMFWYRQQPGQSLTLIATANQGSEATYESGFVIDKFPISRPNLTFSTLTVSNMSPEDSSIYLCSVERDRTEAFFGQGTRLTVV.

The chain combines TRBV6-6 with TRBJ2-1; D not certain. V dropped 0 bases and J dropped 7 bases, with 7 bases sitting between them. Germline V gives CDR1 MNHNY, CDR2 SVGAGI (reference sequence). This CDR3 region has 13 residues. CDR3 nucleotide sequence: TGTGCCAGCAGTTACTCGCCTGGGAATGAGCAGTTCTTC. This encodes CASSYSPGNEQFF.

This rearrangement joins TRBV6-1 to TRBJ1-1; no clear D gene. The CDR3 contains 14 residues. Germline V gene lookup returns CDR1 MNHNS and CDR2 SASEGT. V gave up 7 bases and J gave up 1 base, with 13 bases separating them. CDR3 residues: CASTEPASNTEAFF. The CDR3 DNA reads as TGTGCCAGCACCGAGCCGGCTTCGAACACTGAAGCTTTCTTT.

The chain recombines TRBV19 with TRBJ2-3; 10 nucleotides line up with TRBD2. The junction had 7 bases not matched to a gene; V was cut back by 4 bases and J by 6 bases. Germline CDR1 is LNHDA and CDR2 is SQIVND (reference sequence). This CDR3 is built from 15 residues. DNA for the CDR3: TGTGCCAGTAGTACTAGCGGGGGCCGGGAGGATACGCAGTATTTT. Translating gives CASSTSGGREDTQYF.

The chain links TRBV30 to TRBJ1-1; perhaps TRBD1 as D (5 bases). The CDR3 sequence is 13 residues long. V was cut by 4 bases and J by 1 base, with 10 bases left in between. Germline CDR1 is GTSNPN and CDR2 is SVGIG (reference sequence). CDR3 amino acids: CAWKVGRNTEAFF. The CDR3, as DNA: TGTGCCTGGAAGGTGGGGCGGAACACTGAAGCTTTCTTT.

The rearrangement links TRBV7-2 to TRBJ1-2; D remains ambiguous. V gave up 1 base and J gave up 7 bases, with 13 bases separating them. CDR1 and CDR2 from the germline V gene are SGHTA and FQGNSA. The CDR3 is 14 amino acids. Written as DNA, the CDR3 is TGTGCCAGCAGCTTAGACGAGGGCGTCGGTGGCTACACCTTC. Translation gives CASSLDEGVGGYTF.

The DNA for the CDR3 is TGTGCCAGCAGCTTTCAGGATACGCAGTATTTT. Its translation: CASSFQDTQYF. V gene TRBV5-6 combines with J gene TRBJ2-3; D is unresolved. Per the germline V gene, CDR1 is SGHDT and CDR2 is YYEEEE. The CDR3 sequence is 11 residues long. The V gene lost 2 bases and the J gene lost 6 bases, with 4 bases spanning the gap. Combining the CDR3 with reference TRBV5-6 and TRBJ2-3 gives the whole variable domain DAGVTQSPTHLIKTRGQQVTLRCSPKSGHDTVSWYQQALGQGPQFIFQYYEEEERQRGNFPDRFSGHQFPNYSSELNVNALLLGDSALYLCASSFQDTQYFGPGTRLTVL.

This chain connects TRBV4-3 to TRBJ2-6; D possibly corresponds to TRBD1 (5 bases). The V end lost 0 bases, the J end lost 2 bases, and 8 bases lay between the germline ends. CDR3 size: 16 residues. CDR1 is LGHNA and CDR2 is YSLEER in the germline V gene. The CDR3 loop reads CASSQDLTAGANVLTF. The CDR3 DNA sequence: TGCGCCAGCAGCCAAGATCTGACAGCTGGGGCCAACGTCCTGACTTTC.

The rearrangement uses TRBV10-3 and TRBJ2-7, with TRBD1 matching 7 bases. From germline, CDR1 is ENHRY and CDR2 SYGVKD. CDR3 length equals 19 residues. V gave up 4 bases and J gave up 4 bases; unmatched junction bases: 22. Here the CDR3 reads CAISGFLSSGTVLFYEQYF. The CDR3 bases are TGTGCCATCAGTGGGTTTCTCAGTTCCGGGACAGTCCTCTTTTACGAGCAGTACTTC.

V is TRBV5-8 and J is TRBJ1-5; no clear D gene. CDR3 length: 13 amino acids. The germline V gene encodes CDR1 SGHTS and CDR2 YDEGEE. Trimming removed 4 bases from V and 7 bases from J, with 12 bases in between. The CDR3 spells CASSQEIYQPQHF. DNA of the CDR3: TGTGCCAGCAGCCAAGAAATCTACCAGCCCCAGCATTTT.

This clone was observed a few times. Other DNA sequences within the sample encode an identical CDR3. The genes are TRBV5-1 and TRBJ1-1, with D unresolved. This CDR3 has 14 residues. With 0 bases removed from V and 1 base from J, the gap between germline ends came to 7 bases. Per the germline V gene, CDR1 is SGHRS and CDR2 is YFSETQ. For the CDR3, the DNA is TGCGCCAGCAGCTTGGAGGGCGGGAACACTGAAGCTTTCTTT. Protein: CASSLEGGNTEAFF.

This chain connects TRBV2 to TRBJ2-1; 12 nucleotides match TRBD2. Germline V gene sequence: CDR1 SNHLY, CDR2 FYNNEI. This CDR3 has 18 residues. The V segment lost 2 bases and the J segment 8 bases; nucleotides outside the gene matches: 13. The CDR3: CASSEPPGLAGGSDEQFF. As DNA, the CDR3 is TGTGCCAGCAGTGAACCCCCGGGGCTAGCGGGGGGGTCGGATGAGCAGTTCTTC.